These 17 T cell receptor beta chains came from one sample sequenced in a study of blood T cell repertoires in COVID-19. The repertoire was sequenced with immunoSEQ multiplex PCR; TCRdb's copy has only in-frame clones and lacks some. This sample carries about 110,000 clones, approximately 90% of them seen once, and the ten largest clones take 4.8%. The sequenced sample was peripheral blood. These receptors were collected from a human donor in a cohort sampled during active COVID-19.

This chain joins TRBV7-8 and TRBJ1-5; no reliable D call. Germline values: CDR1 SGHVS, CDR2 FQNEAQ. V lost 3 bases and J lost 0, with 12 bases in between. CDR3 length equals 16 residues. Here the CDR3 reads CASSLVGQISNQPQHF. The DNA of the CDR3 is TGTGCCAGCAGCTTGGTTGGGCAGATTAGCAATCAGCCCCAGCATTTT.

The chain recombines TRBV5-1 with TRBJ1-2, with TRBD1 as a possible D gene (5 bases). The germline gives CDR1 SGHRS, CDR2 YFSETQ. The germline V and J ends were trimmed by 0 bases and 0 bases, with 15 bases remaining between them. The length of the CDR3 is 17 residues. CDR3 sequence reads: CASSLGGTGTANYGYTF. CDR3 bases: TGCGCCAGCAGCTTGGGCGGGACCGGAACAGCTAACTATGGCTACACCTTC.

The J gene is TRBJ2-3, the V gene TRBV4-3; TRBD2 matches at 8 bases. Germline V lookup: CDR1 LGHNA, CDR2 YSLEER. V lost 2 bases, J lost 2 bases, and 6 bases stayed unmatched. The CDR3 spans 16 residues. CDR3 sequence: CASSQTRLANTDTQYF. In nucleotides, the CDR3 is TGCGCCAGCAGCCAAACCCGACTAGCGAACACAGATACGCAGTATTTT.

V and J are TRBV2 and TRBJ2-7; 7 bases align to TRBD1. Germline trimming cut 8 bases from V and 0 bases from J; bases unmatched to any gene: 7. This CDR3 has 14 residues. Germline lookup yields CDR1 SNHLY and CDR2 FYNNEI. CDR3 coding DNA: TGTGCCAGCTACGGCCGGGACAGCTCCTACGAGCAGTACTTC. This translates into CASYGRDSSYEQYF.

The J gene is TRBJ2-1, the V gene TRBV9; a possible D gene is TRBD1 (6 bases). Trimming pared 0 bases from V and 0 bases from J, leaving 25 bases between. The length of the CDR3 is 21 residues. The germline V gene has CDR1 SGDLS and CDR2 YYNGEE. The CDR3: CASSVEGDPGRGPSSYNEQFF. As DNA, the CDR3 is TGTGCCAGCAGCGTAGAGGGGGACCCGGGCCGGGGCCCAAGCTCCTACAATGAGCAGTTCTTC.

This sequence joins TRBV5-8 and TRBJ1-2; 11 nucleotides match TRBD1. Germline CDR1 reads SGHTS; CDR2 reads YDEGEE. The CDR3 runs 17 residues. Losses at the gene ends were 0 bases for V and 3 bases for J; bases not matched to a gene: 7. The CDR3 loop reads CASSLAPGQGVYYGYTF. In DNA form, the CDR3 reads TGTGCCAGCAGCTTGGCCCCGGGACAGGGGGTCTACTATGGCTACACCTTC. The whole variable domain, remainder taken from reference TRBV5-8 and TRBJ1-2, is EAGVTQSPTHLIKTRGQQATLRCSPISGHTSVYWYQQALGLGLQFLLWYDEGEERNRGNFPPRFSGRQFPNYSSELNVNALELEDSALYLCASSLAPGQGVYYGYTFGSGTRLTVV.

V is TRBV6-1 and J is TRBJ1-1; 7 bases fit TRBD1. With V trimmed by 3 bases and J by 2 bases, 3 bases remained unmatched. The CDR3 extends over 14 amino acids. Germline CDR1 is MNHNS and CDR2 is SASEGT. CDR3 protein: CASSERGRNTEAFF. The DNA of the CDR3 is TGTGCCAGCAGTGAGAGGGGGCGAAACACTGAAGCTTTCTTT.

The J gene is TRBJ1-2, the V gene TRBV7-9, with 8 positions matching TRBD1. CDR1 is SEHNR and CDR2 is FQNEAQ in the germline V gene (reference sequence). Trimming at V came to 2 bases and at J to 8 bases, leaving 10 bases not matched to a gene. The length of the CDR3 is 15 residues. Here the CDR3 reads CASSLPGGGPGGYTF. The CDR3 DNA follows: TGTGCCAGCAGCTTACCAGGGGGCGGACCGGGGGGCTACACCTTC.

V gene TRBV5-1 combines with J gene TRBJ1-4, with D possibly being TRBD1 (6 bases). The CDR3 extends over 16 amino acids. Trimming cost V 4 bases and J 1 base, with 14 bases left between them. Germline-derived CDR1 and CDR2 are SGHRS and YFSETQ. CDR3 nucleotide sequence: TGCGCCAGCAGCGTACAGGGAGAGGTAACTAATGAAAAACTGTTTTTT. This translates into CASSVQGEVTNEKLFF.

The rearrangement uses TRBV7-2 and TRBJ2-7, with a possible D match to TRBD2 (6 bases). The V end was cut by 4 bases, the J end by 0 bases, with 10 bases between. Germline V lookup: CDR1 SGHTA, CDR2 FQGNSA. This CDR3 region has 14 residues. The CDR3 DNA sequence: TGTGCCAGCAGCTCGACGCGGGACTCCTACGAGCAGTACTTC. Its translation is CASSSTRDSYEQYF.

The chain links TRBV6-1 to TRBJ1-1; no clear D. V was cut by 4 bases and J by 3 bases, with 18 bases left in between. The CDR3 covers 16 residues. The V gene's germline CDR1 is MNHNS and CDR2 SASEGT. The CDR3 sequence: CASSVGLWVTDTEAFF. Written as DNA, the CDR3 is TGTGCCAGCAGTGTCGGCCTTTGGGTCACAGACACTGAAGCTTTCTTT.

The chain links TRBV6-5 to TRBJ1-1; D is unresolved. The CDR3 has 13 residues. Trimming removed 2 bases from V and 2 bases from J, with 6 bases in between. Germline lookup yields CDR1 MNHEY and CDR2 SVGAGI. The CDR3 loop is CASSYRRNTEAFF. The CDR3 DNA follows: TGTGCCAGCAGTTACAGGAGAAACACTGAAGCTTTCTTT.

The V and J genes are TRBV4-2 and TRBJ2-3; 11 positions match TRBD2. CDR1 is LGHNA, CDR2 YNFKEQ, per germline. Trimming at V came to 2 bases and at J to 3 bases, leaving 7 bases not matched to a gene. The length of the CDR3 is 17 residues. Written as DNA, the CDR3 is TGTGCCAGCAGCCAAACTCTAGCGGGAGGTCTGACAGATACGCAGTATTTT. This encodes CASSQTLAGGLTDTQYF.

This clone was found once. The V and J genes are TRBV6-6 and TRBJ1-2, with 7 nucleotides matching TRBD1. The V gene's germline CDR1 is MNHNY and CDR2 SVGAGI (reference sequence). With V trimmed by 5 bases and J by 6 bases, 18 bases remained unmatched. The CDR3 is 17 residues long. CDR3 nucleotides: TGTGCCAGCAGTCCCTCCCCGGGACAGACAAGAATTAATGGCTACACCTTC. As protein: CASSPSPGQTRINGYTF.

V and J are TRBV11-2 and TRBJ2-7, with a weak D call TRBD2 (6 bases). V lost 1 base and J 3 bases, leaving 13 bases between the germline ends. Germline assignment: CDR1 SGHAT and CDR2 FQNNGV. The CDR3 is 15 amino acids. The CDR3 bases are TGTGCCAGCAGCTTAGGGACTAACAACTACTACGAGCAGTACTTC. Translation gives CASSLGTNNYYEQYF.

The CDR3 DNA is TGTGCCAGCATCAACGGGGGGGCTGAGGGCACTGAAGCTTTCTTT. Translating it yields CASINGGAEGTEAFF. V and J are TRBV28 and TRBJ1-1; D perhaps matches TRBD1 (6 bases). There are 15 residues in the CDR3. The V and J ends lost 7 bases and 4 bases respectively, with 19 bases between them. The germline gives CDR1 MDHEN, CDR2 SYDVKM.

The rearrangement joins TRBV3-1 (or the pseudogene TRBV3-2) to TRBJ2-7, with 7 nucleotides matching TRBD2. The CDR3 totals 16 residues. The germline V gene has CDR1 LGHDT and CDR2 YNNKEL (reference sequence). V lost 4 bases, J lost 0 bases, and 9 bases stayed unmatched. The CDR3 protein is CASSPQAGSGSYEQYF. The CDR3 region has the DNA TGTGCCAGCAGCCCTCAAGCGGGAAGCGGCTCCTACGAGCAGTACTTC.